The 10 T cell receptor beta chains listed next were all sequenced from one sample in a study of cytomegalovirus exposure and HLA in healthy donors. With 60 Vbeta and 13 Jbeta primers, the PCR was carried out. TCRdb's table, derived via immunoSEQ multiplex PCR, lists solely in-frame clones and lacks some. This repertoire comprises fewer than 250,000 clones; its ten largest clones make up over 0.75%. Sequencing used PBMCs. The receptors derive from a woman younger than 45 in good health and CMV-seropositive.

This sequence joins TRBV6-6 and TRBJ1-2; 7 nucleotides agree with TRBD1. The V gene end was trimmed by 4 bases and the J gene end by 4 bases; junction bases not matched to a gene: 6. CDR3 length: 14 amino acids. From germline, CDR1 is MNHNY and CDR2 SVGAGI (reference sequence). The CDR3 DNA sequence: TGTGCCAGCAGTTCCGCGGGACAGATCTATGGCTACACCTTC. It specifies CASSSAGQIYGYTF.

The V call is TRBV28, the J call TRBJ1-4, with 9 bases lining up with TRBD1. Germline V gene data show CDR1 as MDHEN and CDR2 as SYDVKM. The CDR3 covers 19 residues. The trim removed 3 bases at V and 4 bases at J, leaving 15 bases unmatched. Here the CDR3 reads CASSFSVGAGTGYNEKLFF. CDR3 coding DNA: TGTGCCAGCAGTTTCTCGGTAGGGGCCGGGACAGGGTATAATGAAAAACTGTTTTTT.

J is TRBJ1-1 and V is TRBV28; possibly TRBD1 for D (6 bases). This CDR3 comprises 14 residues. Germline CDR1 reads MDHEN; CDR2 reads SYDVKM. The V end lost 7 bases, the J end lost 4 bases, and 16 bases lay between the germline ends. The CDR3 loop reads CASNRNREGTEAFF. In DNA, the CDR3 is TGTGCCAGCAACAGAAACAGGGAGGGCACTGAAGCTTTCTTT.

The genes are TRBV19 and TRBJ1-1, with 7 bases that match TRBD1. The CDR3 loop spans 15 amino acids. Germline CDR1 and CDR2: LNHDA and SQIVND (reference sequence). The junction had 12 bases not matched to a gene; V was cut back by 7 bases and J by 4 bases. Here the CDR3 DNA reads TGTGCCAGTAACCCACCGACAGGGTCGGGCACTGAAGCTTTCTTT. This translates into CASNPPTGSGTEAFF.

The chain combines TRBV4-1 with TRBJ2-7; 9 nucleotides agree with TRBD1. The CDR3 totals 15 residues. Germline CDR1 and CDR2: MGHRA and YSYEKL. Losses at the gene ends were 6 bases for V and 7 bases for J; bases not matched to a gene: 13. The chain's CDR3 is CASREEDRGSYEQYF. The CDR3 DNA reads as TGCGCCAGCAGGGAAGAGGACAGGGGTTCGTATGAGCAGTACTTC.

The chain links TRBV11-2 to TRBJ2-3, with D tentatively TRBD2 (5 bases). Germline CDR1 reads SGHAT; CDR2 reads FQNNGV. V gave up 5 bases and J gave up 8 bases, with 17 bases separating them. CDR3 length: 14 amino acids. The CDR3 nucleotides are TGTGCCAGCAGCCCTCCAGCGGACCGATTTACGCAGTATTTT. Protein sequence: CASSPPADRFTQYF.

Here the CDR3 reads CASSNDRGLLETQYF. CDR3 nucleotides: TGTGCCAGCAGCAACGACAGGGGGCTGTTAGAGACCCAGTACTTC. The V call is TRBV14, the J call TRBJ2-5, with 10 nucleotides matching TRBD1. The CDR3 is 15 amino acids. The germline V gene encodes CDR1 SGHDN and CDR2 FVKESK. The ends lost 5 bases at V and 4 bases at J; junction bases unmatched: 7. The variable domain in full, completed from reference TRBV14 and TRBJ2-5, reads EAGVTQFPSHSVIEKGQTVTLRCDPISGHDNLYWYRRVMGKEIKFLLHFVKESKQDESGMPNNRFLAERTGGTYSTLKVQPAELEDSGVYFCASSNDRGLLETQYFGPGTRLLVL.

The chain employs TRBV12-2 and TRBJ2-3; TRBD1 is the table's D call and was not checked against the DNA. TRBV12-2 represents a pseudogene. CDR3 length equals 17 residues. The CDR3 spells CASRLAPARGATDTQYF. CDR3 DNA: TGTGCAAGTCGCTTAGCCCCCGCCAGGGGGGCCACAGATACGCAGTATTTT.

V usage is TRBV4-3 and J usage is TRBJ1-2; D ambiguous. Germline V gene lookup returns CDR1 LGHNA and CDR2 YSLEER. Trimming cost V 0 bases and J 5 bases, with 19 bases left between them. This CDR3 contains 17 residues. The DNA for the CDR3 is TGCGCCAGCAGCCAAGATGTCGTAGGCAGACACTCTTATGGCTACACCTTC. Its protein is CASSQDVVGRHSYGYTF.

The chain couples TRBV18 to TRBJ1-1, with D uncertain. CDR1 is KGHSH and CDR2 is LQKENI in the germline V gene. The CDR3 spans 13 residues. V lost 5 bases and J 5 bases, leaving 12 bases between the germline ends. The CDR3 protein is CASSETTGTEAFF. As DNA, the CDR3 is TGTGCCAGCTCAGAAACTACGGGGACTGAAGCTTTCTTT.